The rows below give T cell receptor beta chains drawn from one sample of a study of shared clonotypes between healthy human individuals. Sequencing was performed with immunoSEQ multiplex PCR; in TCRdb, only in-frame clones are kept and a portion is missing. The repertoire holds over 2 million clones, with about 95% as singletons. Input material: naive CD8+ T cells sorted from blood. All receptors derive from a man between 18 and 35 years old in good health. The CDR3 runs from the conserved cysteine through the conserved F or W. The D gene is left open where the match is weak.

V,D,J,CDR3
TRBV27,TRBD2,TRBJ2-1,CASSLGGSYEQFF
TRBV4-3,NA,TRBJ2-7,CASSQGAPGILSYEQYF
TRBV9,NA,TRBJ2-1,CASSSRGEQFF
TRBV2,TRBD2,TRBJ2-3,CASSEYSGSADTQYF
TRBV7-9,TRBD2,TRBJ2-2,CASSPTSGRAGELFF
TRBV19,TRBD1,TRBJ2-1,CASSTSGQAEQFF
TRBV7-8,TRBD2,TRBJ2-1,CASSRGLAGGPSSYNEQFF
TRBV15,NA,TRBJ2-3,CATSGWLGDTQYF
TRBV6-1,NA,TRBJ2-7,CASSPTRGSYEQYF
TRBV5-1,NA,TRBJ1-1,CASSLDGGTEAFF
TRBV7-8,NA,TRBJ1-4,CASSFGSSGGEKLFF
TRBV4-1,NA,TRBJ2-1,CASSQDRVPLNEQFF
TRBV27,NA,TRBJ1-2,CASRGPINHGYTF
TRBV6-1,NA,TRBJ2-7,CASSEGNEQYF
TRBV27,TRBD2,TRBJ2-3,CASSGKSTDTQYF
TRBV5-6,NA,TRBJ2-5,CASSLRQTGETQYF
TRBV27,NA,TRBJ1-1,CASSINRGYTEAFF